This T cell receptor (beta chain) was retrieved from a study of blood T cell repertoires in COVID-19. For the study at large: Acute and convalescent COVID-19 specimens originated in the United States, Italy and Spain. Sources were T cells, B-cell-depleted T cells, or PBMCs; the material itself was cDNA or gDNA.

Germline V gene sequence: CDR1 LNHDA, CDR2 SQIVND (reference sequence). This CDR3 has 14 residues. The trim removed 5 bases at V and 6 bases at J, leaving 6 bases unmatched. Original data processing: Amplification of reference gene primers was used by the study to estimate nucleated cell counts. Sequencing was performed with immunoSEQ multiplex PCR; in TCRdb, only in-frame clones are kept and a portion is missing. V, J and clone size derive from that table, while D and trimming were established from the DNA sequence. The sample has about 150,000 clones; less than 90% are singletons. What was sequenced was peripheral blood. V and J are TRBV19 and TRBJ2-4; 8 positions match TRBD1. This clonotype was obtained from a woman aged 70 to 79 with acute or convalescent COVID-19. CDR3 amino acids: CASSVGQGVNIQYF. As DNA, the CDR3 is TGTGCCAGTAGTGTTGGACAGGGAGTAAACATTCAGTACTTC.